This passage covers 23 T cell receptor beta chains from one sample sequenced in a study of blood T cell repertoires in COVID-19. The assay was immunoSEQ multiplex PCR, and TCRdb's table has in-frame clones only and misses some. The data show roughly 200,000 clones, with 86% seen just once and approximately 3.1% held by the top ten. Sequenced: PBMCs or T cells enriched from blood (not recorded which). The receptors derive from a woman aged 45-59 years in a cohort exposed to, infected with or recovered from COVID-19 (not recorded which).

Written as DNA, the CDR3 is TGTGCCAGCAGCTTAGTGTCAGGGGAAGCTTTCTTT. Protein sequence: CASSLVSGEAFF. This rearrangement joins TRBV7-6 to TRBJ1-1; perhaps TRBD1 as D (5 bases). V was cut by 1 base and J by 8 bases, with 8 bases left in between. Germline CDR1 SGHVS, CDR2 FNYEAQ. There are 12 residues in the CDR3.

This clone was seen only a few times. The chain links TRBV11-3 to TRBJ1-1; no definite D call. Trimming stripped 4 bases from V and 4 bases from J, with 10 bases between. The germline CDR1 and CDR2 sequences are SGHNT and YENEEA. CDR3 size: 13 residues. CDR3: CASSYGLTTEAFF. CDR3 coding DNA: TGTGCCAGCAGCTACGGACTCACCACTGAAGCTTTCTTT.

V gene TRBV7-9 combines with J gene TRBJ2-1; tentatively, D is TRBD1 (6 bases). V was pared by 1 base and J by 6 bases, with 13 bases between. CDR3 length: 15 amino acids. Germline V gene data show CDR1 as SEHNR and CDR2 as FQNEAQ (reference sequence). The CDR3 sequence is CASSLGAGVGNEQFF. CDR3 DNA: TGTGCCAGCAGCTTAGGGGCAGGGGTAGGCAATGAGCAGTTCTTC.

The rearrangement uses TRBV21-1 and TRBJ2-1; TRBD2, as called in the table, went unchecked against the DNA. TRBV21-1 has pseudogene status. CDR3 size: 17 residues. This CDR3 is CASSSRTSGVEANEQFF. In nucleotides, the CDR3 is TGTGCCAGCAGCTCCCGGACTAGCGGGGTGGAGGCGAATGAGCAGTTCTTC.

The chain recombines TRBV2 with TRBJ1-1; D uncertain. Germline assignment: CDR1 SNHLY and CDR2 FYNNEI. Trimming took 6 bases from V and 3 from J, leaving 14 bases between them. There are 14 residues in the CDR3. The CDR3 region is CASSPTPADTEAFF. CDR3 coding DNA: TGTGCCAGCAGCCCGACCCCGGCGGACACTGAAGCTTTCTTT.

This clone appeared once. Within the sample, other DNA sequences also encode this same CDR3. This chain links TRBV9 with TRBJ1-1; no firm D call. Germline lookup yields CDR1 SGDLS and CDR2 YYNGEE. The CDR3 has 14 amino acids. Trimming left V 0 bases short and J 1 base short, with 7 bases between. The CDR3 reads CASSVVGGNTEAFF. The CDR3 bases are TGTGCCAGCAGCGTAGTAGGCGGGAACACTGAAGCTTTCTTT. Drawing the rest from reference TRBV9 and TRBJ1-1, the complete variable domain is DSGVTQTPKHLITATGQRVTLRCSPRSGDLSVYWYQQSLDQGLQFLIQYYNGEERAKGNILERFSAQQFPDLHSELNLSSLELGDSALYFCASSVVGGNTEAFFGQGTRLTVV.

The chain combines TRBV15 with TRBJ2-7, with a weak D call TRBD1 (6 bases). V gave up 0 bases and J gave up 2 bases, with 11 bases separating them. This CDR3 is 15 amino acids long. Germline CDR1 and CDR2: LNHNV and YYDKDF (reference sequence). CDR3 residues: CATSRDSQGTYEQYF. CDR3 nucleotide sequence: TGTGCCACCAGCAGAGATTCACAGGGTACCTACGAGCAGTACTTC.

The rearrangement links TRBV5-5 to TRBJ2-1, with TRBD1 as a possible D gene (5 bases). V was cut by 7 bases and J by 5 bases, with 19 bases left in between. Germline CDR1 and CDR2: SGHKS and YYEKEE (reference sequence). This CDR3 has 15 amino acids. In nucleotides, the CDR3 is TGTGCCAGCGGATATAGACAGAGCCCTAACAATGAGCAGTTCTTC. It specifies CASGYRQSPNNEQFF.

The chain employs TRBV19 and TRBJ2-7, with a possible D match to TRBD1 (5 bases). The germline V gene has CDR1 LNHDA and CDR2 SQIVND (reference sequence). This CDR3 is built from 16 residues. The ends were cut back, 6 bases at V and 6 bases at J, with 24 bases in the middle. CDR3 amino acids: CASSQPRTRGDSEQYF. The CDR3 DNA follows: TGTGCCAGTAGCCAACCTAGGACACGCGGAGACAGCGAGCAGTACTTC.

This sequence joins TRBV5-1 and TRBJ1-3; D gene uncertain. Trimming left V 0 bases short and J 2 bases short, with 6 bases between. The CDR3 totals 14 residues. Germline values: CDR1 SGHRS, CDR2 YFSETQ. The CDR3 protein is CASSLDQTGNTIYF. Here the CDR3 DNA reads TGCGCCAGCAGCTTGGATCAAACTGGAAACACCATATATTTT.

The rearrangement joins TRBV9 to TRBJ1-2, with D unclear. The CDR3 is 14 amino acids. Germline-derived CDR1 and CDR2 are SGDLS and YYNGEE. V was shortened by 4 bases and J by 2 bases, with 12 bases between the two germline ends. The CDR3 here is CASSPQADNYGYTF. CDR3 sequence (DNA): TGTGCCAGCAGCCCCCAGGCAGACAACTATGGCTACACCTTC.

On this clone itself: Germline is not matched at one junction end, which may reflect a read error. CDR3 residues: CASGLLTGSSYNSPLHF. Written as DNA, the CDR3 is TGTGCCAGCGGTTTGCTTACAGGGAGCTCCTATAATTCACCCCTCCACTTT. This sequence joins TRBV28 and TRBJ1-6; D is possibly TRBD1 (6 bases). Germline CDR1 is MDHEN and CDR2 is SYDVKM. This CDR3 has 17 residues.

The chain links TRBV6-2 or TRBV6-3 to TRBJ1-5, with 9 bases lining up with TRBD1. In germline, CDR1 is MNHEY, CDR2 SVGEGT. With V trimmed by 2 bases and J by 0 bases, 5 bases remained unmatched. The CDR3 has 17 amino acids. In DNA, the CDR3 is TGTGCCAGCAGTTACCCGGGACAGGGAAGTAGCAATCAGCCCCAGCATTTT. It translates to CASSYPGQGSSNQPQHF.

V is TRBV3-1 (or the pseudogene TRBV3-2) and J is TRBJ1-5; D remains unclear. With 1 base removed from V and 0 bases from J, the gap between germline ends came to 4 bases. Germline loops: CDR1 LGHDT, CDR2 YNNKEL (reference sequence). The CDR3 is made up of 14 amino acids. The CDR3 bases are TGTGCCAGCAGCCAAGTTCTTAGCAATCAGCCCCAGCATTTT. Its translation: CASSQVLSNQPQHF.

This rearrangement joins TRBV14 to TRBJ1-6; the match to TRBD1 covers 7 bases. J gave up 10 bases and V 5 bases, and 8 bases lay outside the gene matches. Per the germline V gene, CDR1 is SGHDN and CDR2 is FVKESK. The CDR3 has 14 residues. The DNA of the CDR3 is TGTGCCAGCAGCGATACAGGGGTGAGGTCACCCCTCCACTTT. This sequence encodes CASSDTGVRSPLHF.

This chain uses TRBV7-2 with TRBJ2-4; 10 positions match TRBD1. The length of the CDR3 is 15 residues. Germline CDR1 reads SGHTA; CDR2 reads FQGNSA. V was pared by 5 bases and J by 5 bases, with 6 bases of the junction left unmatched. This CDR3 is CASSRDRGLENIQYF. CDR3 nucleotides: TGTGCCAGCAGCCGCGACAGGGGGCTCGAAAACATTCAGTACTTC.

The chain has TRBV10-3 and TRBJ1-5; the match to TRBD1 covers 9 bases. V trimming: 5 bases; J trimming: 4 bases; junction bases outside the gene matches: 6. CDR1 and CDR2 (germline): ENHRY, SYGVKD. The CDR3 is 15 residues long. CDR3 amino acids: CAISPTGGVNQPQHF. The DNA of the CDR3 is TGTGCCATCAGTCCTACAGGGGGCGTGAATCAGCCCCAGCATTTT.

About this clone itself: One junction end disagrees with the germline gene, perhaps due to a read error. The chain combines TRBV14 with TRBJ2-3, with 8 bases lining up with TRBD2. CDR1 and CDR2 from the germline V gene are SGHDN and FVKESK. This CDR3 spans 14 amino acids. This CDR3 reads CASSQKAVRGGPDF. The CDR3 coding sequence is TGTGCCAGCAGCCAAAAAGCAGTTCGGGGGGGGCCGGATTTT.

This sequence joins TRBV9 and TRBJ2-7, with a possible D match to TRBD2 (6 bases). This CDR3 region has 16 residues. Germline V gene lookup returns CDR1 SGDLS and CDR2 YYNGEE. V was shortened by 4 bases and J by 2 bases, with 19 bases between the two germline ends. The CDR3 protein is CASSPGWGTSTYEQYF. The CDR3, as DNA: TGTGCCAGCAGCCCAGGGTGGGGGACTTCAACCTACGAGCAGTACTTC.

The chain links TRBV28 to TRBJ1-2, with TRBD1 matching over 10 bases. The V and J ends lost 8 bases and 13 bases, in that order; junction bases with no gene match: 16. This CDR3 contains 14 residues. Germline values: CDR1 MDHEN, CDR2 SYDVKM. The CDR3 DNA reads TGTGCCAGCGTATCACCGGGACAGGGGACCGTGTTCACCTTC. The encoded protein is CASVSPGQGTVFTF.

V and J are TRBV6-5 and TRBJ1-6; 11 bases match TRBD1. Germline-derived CDR1 and CDR2 are MNHEY and SVGAGI. This CDR3 spans 14 amino acids. Germline trimming cut 3 bases from V and 9 bases from J; bases unmatched to any gene: 1. CDR3 coding DNA: TGTGCCAGCAGTTATGGGACAGGGGGTTCACCCCTCCACTTT. It codes for CASSYGTGGSPLHF.

CDR3 sequence reads: CASSPGGGTDTQYF. The CDR3 DNA sequence: TGTGCCAGCAGCCCAGGGGGCGGGACAGATACGCAGTATTTT. J is TRBJ2-3 and V is TRBV6-5; 8 bases match TRBD1. CDR1 MNHEY and CDR2 SVGAGI come from the germline V gene. Trimming took 6 bases from V and 3 from J; bases not matched to a gene: 5. This CDR3 has 14 residues.

The chain joins TRBV29-1 to TRBJ2-2, with D unclear. Trimming took 4 bases from V and 0 from J, leaving 9 bases between them. Germline assignment: CDR1 SQVTM and CDR2 ANQGSEA. The CDR3 runs 14 residues. Here the CDR3 DNA reads TGCAGCGTTGGTGTAGGAGCGAACACCGGGGAGCTGTTTTTT. Residues: CSVGVGANTGELFF.